This entry concerns a single T cell receptor beta chain. This record comes from a study of OX40 agonist ivuxolimab in advanced cancers. Sequencing was performed with immunoSEQ multiplex PCR; in TCRdb, only in-frame clones are kept and a portion is missing. The sample has about 67,000 clones, about 85% seen once; the top ten hold 2% to 2.5%. The V gene end was trimmed by 0 bases and the J gene end by 5 bases; junction bases not matched to a gene: 3. Per germline, CDR1 GTSNPN and CDR2 SVGIG (reference sequence). The length of the CDR3 is 13 residues. J is TRBJ2-5 and V is TRBV30; 7 bases match TRBD1. The material was CD4+ or CD8+ T cells sorted from blood, obtained in a trial of the OX40 agonist ivuxolimab. This TCR was recovered from an adult with an advanced solid tumor such as melanoma, head and neck, liver or kidney cancer. This CDR3 reads CAWSVGGRETQYF. DNA for the CDR3: TGTGCCTGGAGTGTAGGGGGCCGCGAGACCCAGTACTTC.